This T cell receptor beta chain stems from a study of cytomegalovirus exposure and HLA in healthy donors. Study results and limitations: In vitro assays verified that three CMV-associated chains recognized CMV antigens specifically. It was reported that TCR beta sequences correctly inferred the HLA-A and HLA-B alleles for most subjects.

The PCR used 60 Vbeta and 13 Jbeta primers. TCRdb's table, derived via immunoSEQ multiplex PCR, lists solely in-frame clones and lacks some. Of approximately 110,000 clones in the sample, roughly 81% are singletons; the top ten hold around 0.99%. Likely unrecorded immune exposures existed in these nominally healthy donors. Germline assignment: CDR1 SGHRS and CDR2 YFSETQ. V lost 0 bases and J lost 1, with 12 bases in between. The CDR3 totals 16 residues. As regards this clone: What it binds is not known.

The sequencing input was PBMCs. The chain joins TRBV5-1 to TRBJ2-3; D possibly corresponds to TRBD1 (6 bases). This sequence was found in a woman aged 30 to 39 in good health and CMV-seronegative. CDR3 in amino acids: CASSLGRDTGTDTQYF. The CDR3 DNA reads TGCGCCAGCAGCTTGGGTCGGGACACCGGCACAGATACGCAGTATTTT. The full variable domain, completed using reference TRBV5-1 and TRBJ2-3, is KAGVTQTPRYLIKTRGQQVTLSCSPISGHRSVSWYQQTPGQGLQFLFEYFSETQRNKGNFPGRFSGRQFSNSRSEMNVSTLELGDSALYLCASSLGRDTGTDTQYFGPGTRLTVL.